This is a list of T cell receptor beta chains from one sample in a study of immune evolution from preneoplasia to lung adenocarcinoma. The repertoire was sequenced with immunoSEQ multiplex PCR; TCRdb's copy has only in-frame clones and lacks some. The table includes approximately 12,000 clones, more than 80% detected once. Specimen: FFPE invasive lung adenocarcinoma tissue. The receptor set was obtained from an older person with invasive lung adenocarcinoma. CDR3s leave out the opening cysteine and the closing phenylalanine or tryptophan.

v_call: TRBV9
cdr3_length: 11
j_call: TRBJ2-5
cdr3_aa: ASSSESTKTQY

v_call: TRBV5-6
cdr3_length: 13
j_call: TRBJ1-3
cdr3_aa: ASSATASSGNTIY

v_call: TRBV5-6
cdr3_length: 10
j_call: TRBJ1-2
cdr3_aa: ASSLAGGGYT

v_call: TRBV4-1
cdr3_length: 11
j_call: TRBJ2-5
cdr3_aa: ASSFLVSETQY

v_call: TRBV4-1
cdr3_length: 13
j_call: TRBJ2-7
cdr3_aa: ASSADWTSPYEQY

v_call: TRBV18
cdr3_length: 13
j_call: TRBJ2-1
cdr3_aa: ASSLGLLTYNEQF

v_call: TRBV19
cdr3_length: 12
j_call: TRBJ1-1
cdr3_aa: ASSIGTGLTEAF

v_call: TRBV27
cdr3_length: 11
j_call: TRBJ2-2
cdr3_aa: ASSFYRGGELF

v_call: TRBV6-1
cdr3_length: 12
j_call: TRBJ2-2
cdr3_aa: ASGVEIGTGELF

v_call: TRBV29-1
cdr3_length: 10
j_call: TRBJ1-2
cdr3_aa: SVATGWDGYT

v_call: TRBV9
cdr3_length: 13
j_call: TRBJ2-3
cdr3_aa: ASSVVAERTDTQY

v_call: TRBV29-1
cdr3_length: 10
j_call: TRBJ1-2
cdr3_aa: SVRTGDYGYT

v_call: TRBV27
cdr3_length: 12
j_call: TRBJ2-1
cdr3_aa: ATRGAGGVHEQF

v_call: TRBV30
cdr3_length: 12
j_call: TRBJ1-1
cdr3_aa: AWSVLTGRTEAF

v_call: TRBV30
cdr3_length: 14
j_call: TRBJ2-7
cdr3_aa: AWSRTGGPSAYEQY

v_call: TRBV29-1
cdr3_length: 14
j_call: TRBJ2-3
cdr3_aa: SVGGLAGGHTDTQY

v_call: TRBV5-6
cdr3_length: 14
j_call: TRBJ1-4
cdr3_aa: ASSLPSGGENEKLF

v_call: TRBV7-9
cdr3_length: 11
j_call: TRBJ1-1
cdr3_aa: ASSLRQGGEAF

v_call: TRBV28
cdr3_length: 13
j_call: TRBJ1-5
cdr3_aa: ASSVRDQGRQPQH

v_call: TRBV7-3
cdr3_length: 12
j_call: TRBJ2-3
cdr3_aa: ASSSSVSTDTQY

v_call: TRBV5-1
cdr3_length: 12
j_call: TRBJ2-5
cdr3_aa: ASSWTPGSETQY

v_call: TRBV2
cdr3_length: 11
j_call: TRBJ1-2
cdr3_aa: ASSVQGNRGYT

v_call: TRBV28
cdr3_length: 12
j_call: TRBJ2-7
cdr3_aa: ASRATGTLNEQY

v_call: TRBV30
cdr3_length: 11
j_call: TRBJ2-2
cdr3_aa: AWSVPNTGELF

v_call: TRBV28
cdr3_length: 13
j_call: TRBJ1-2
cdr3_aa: ASSRPGRVGYGYT

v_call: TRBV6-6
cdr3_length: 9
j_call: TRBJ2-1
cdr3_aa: ASSPATEQF

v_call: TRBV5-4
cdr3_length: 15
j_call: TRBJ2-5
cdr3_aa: ASSKPGSGGTKETQY

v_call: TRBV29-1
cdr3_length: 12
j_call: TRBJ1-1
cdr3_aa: SVGLQGANTEAF

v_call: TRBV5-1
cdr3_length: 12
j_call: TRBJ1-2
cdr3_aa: ASSDPGQGVSYT

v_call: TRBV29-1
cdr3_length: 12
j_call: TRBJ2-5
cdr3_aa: SLYGGQTRETQY

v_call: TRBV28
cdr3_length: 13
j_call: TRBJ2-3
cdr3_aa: ASMSGRAETDTQY

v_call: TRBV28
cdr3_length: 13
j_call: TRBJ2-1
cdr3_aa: ASIERGGVYNEQF

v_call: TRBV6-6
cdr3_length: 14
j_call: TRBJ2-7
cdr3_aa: ASSSLEERSAYEQY

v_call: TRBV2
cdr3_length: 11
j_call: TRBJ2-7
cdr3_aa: ASSSLGSYEQY

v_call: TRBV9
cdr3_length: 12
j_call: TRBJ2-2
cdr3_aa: ASSAGTYTGELF

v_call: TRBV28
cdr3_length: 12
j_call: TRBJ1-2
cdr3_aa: ASRSDGTYYGYT

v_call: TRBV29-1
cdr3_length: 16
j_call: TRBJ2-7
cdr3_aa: SVRGGQGGDYTSYEQY

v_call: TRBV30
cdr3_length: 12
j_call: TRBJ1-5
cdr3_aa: AWTLGVGDQPQH

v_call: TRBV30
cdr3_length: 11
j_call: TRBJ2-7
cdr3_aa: AWSGQGGYEQY

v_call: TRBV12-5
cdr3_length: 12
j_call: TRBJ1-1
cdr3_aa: ASGLVLEGAEAF

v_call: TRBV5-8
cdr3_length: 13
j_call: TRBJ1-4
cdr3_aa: ASSLLGQMNEKLF

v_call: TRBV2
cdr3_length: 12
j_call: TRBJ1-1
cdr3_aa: ASSAGDTNTEAF

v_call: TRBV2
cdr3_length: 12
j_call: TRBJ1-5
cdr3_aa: ASSAGYSNQPQH

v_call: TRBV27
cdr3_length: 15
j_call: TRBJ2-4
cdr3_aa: ASSSKGGSNGRNIQY

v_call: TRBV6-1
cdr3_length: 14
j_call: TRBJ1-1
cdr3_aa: ASSEAGSDLRIEAF